The rows below give T cell receptor beta chains drawn from one sample of a study of OX40 agonist ivuxolimab in advanced cancers. Sequencing used immunoSEQ multiplex PCR; TCRdb keeps in-frame clones, though not all of them. The table lists 85,000 to 100,000 clones, more than 75% of them singletons. Specimen: CD4+ or CD8+ T cells sorted from blood, collected in a trial of the OX40 agonist ivuxolimab. The receptors here all came from an adult with an advanced solid tumor such as melanoma, head and neck, liver or kidney cancer. The CDR3 runs from the conserved cysteine through the conserved F or W. The D gene is left open where the match is weak. Clone size is stated in some rows and not others, as once, few, many or a class when expanded.

>TRBJ2-6|TRBV5-6|.|16|.
TGTGCCAGCAGCCCCGACAGTCGCTCTGGGGCCAACGTCCTGACTTTC
CASSPDSRSGANVLTF
>TRBJ1-1|TRBV27|.|12|.
TGTGCCAGCCATGGGCAGAACACTGAAGCTTTCTTT
CASHGQNTEAFF
>TRBJ2-7|TRBV7-8|.|14|.
TGTGCCAGCAGCTTACTAGCCGGAACCTACGAGCAGTACTTC
CASSLLAGTYEQYF
>TRBJ2-2|TRBV28|.|15|.
TGTGCCAGCAAGGTGGGGGGTGGAGACACCGGGGAGCTGTTTTTT
CASKVGGGDTGELFF
>TRBJ2-1|TRBV5-1|TRBD1|16|once
TGCGCCAGCAGCTTGGCCAGGGACAGGGCCTACAATGAGCAGTTCTTC
CASSLARDRAYNEQFF
>TRBJ2-5|TRBV11-2|.|12|.
TGTGCCAGCAGCCACCGAGAAGAGACCCAGTACTTC
CASSHREETQYF
>TRBJ2-7|TRBV28|TRBD1|14|few
TGTGCCAGCAGTACCCCGGGACAGACCTACGAGCAGTACTTC
CASSTPGQTYEQYF
>TRBJ2-5|TRBV4-3|.|15|.
TGCGCCAGCAGCCAAGATCTAGGGGACGTGGAGACCCAGTACTTC
CASSQDLGDVETQYF
>TRBJ2-1|TRBV4-1|.|14|.
TGCGCCAGCAGCATCCGGGACAACCCCTCGGAGCAGTTCTTC
CASSIRDNPSEQFF
>TRBJ1-2|TRBV28|TRBD1|16|.
TGTGCCAGCAGTTGGACAGGAAGTTCGGGATTCTATGGCTACACCTTC
CASSWTGSSGFYGYTF
>TRBJ1-1|TRBV27|.|13|.
TGTGCCAGCACTCGGACAGCGAACACTGAAGCTTTCTTT
CASTRTANTEAFF
>TRBJ2-6|TRBV28|TRBD2|18|.
TGTGCCAGCGGTTCCAGGACGGGGAGGGTCTCTGGGGCCAACGTCCTGACTTTC
CASGSRTGRVSGANVLTF
>TRBJ2-5|TRBV11-2|.|14|.
TGTGCCAGCAGCTTTTCGGTAGTCCAAGAGACCCAGTACTTC
CASSFSVVQETQYF
>TRBJ2-3|TRBV7-8|TRBD2|17|.
TGTGCCAGCAGCCCCCTACTCCCCGCGGCGGGAGGAGATACGCAGTATTTT
CASSPLLPAAGGDTQYF
>TRBJ1-4|TRBV19|.|15|.
TGTGCCAGTAACGGGGGAGAAGGTATCAGCGGAAAACTGTTTTTT
CASNGGEGISGKLFF
>TRBJ1-1|TRBV14|.|13|.
TGTGCCAGCAGCCCTTATGCAGGGGCGCGAGCTTTCTTT
CASSPYAGARAFF
>TRBJ2-3|TRBV9|TRBD1|13|.
TGTGCCAGCAGCGTCGTTTCAGGGGGTACGCAGTATTTT
CASSVVSGGTQYF
>TRBJ1-5|TRBV5-1|.|17|.
TGCGCCAGCAAAAAAAGACAAAACCGTGTAGGCAATCAGCCCCAGCATTTT
CASKKRQNRVGNQPQHF
>TRBJ1-2|TRBV19|.|14|.
TGTGCCAGTAGTATCGGACAGAACAACTATGGCTACACCTTC
CASSIGQNNYGYTF
>TRBJ2-1|TRBV14|.|14|.
TGTGCCAGCAGCCAAGTGGGCAGGGCGCGGGAGCAGTTCTTC
CASSQVGRAREQFF
>TRBJ2-2|TRBV10-2|.|14|once
TGCGCCAGCAGTGATCTTCTGTCCACCGGGGAGCTGTTTTTT
CASSDLLSTGELFF
>TRBJ1-2|TRBV7-8|.|14|once
TGTGCCAGCAGCTTACGGACTCCCCGAGGGGGCTACACCTTC
CASSLRTPRGGYTF
>TRBJ2-1|TRBV7-2|TRBD2|15|.
TGTGCCAGCAGTTTACTAGCGGGGGAACAATGGGAGCAGTTCTTC
CASSLLAGEQWEQFF
>TRBJ1-6|TRBV6-5|.|15|.
TGTGCCAGCAGTTACGCGAGCTCCTATAATTCACCCCTCCACTTT
CASSYASSYNSPLHF